One sample yielded the 30 T cell receptor beta chains listed below, sequenced in a study of T cell responses to AZD1222 COVID-19 vaccine. Here immunoSEQ multiplex PCR was the method, and the copy in TCRdb shows in-frame clones only, minus some. Counted here are about 190,000 clones, approximately 91% occurring once; the ten biggest clones make up approximately 0.97%. The specimen comprised peripheral blood, sampled on day 0 of AZD1222 vaccination. These receptors were obtained from an adult in good health.

This clone was seen once. J is TRBJ2-1 and V is TRBV6-1; 8 bases are shared with TRBD2. CDR1 is MNHNS, CDR2 SASEGT, per germline. With 2 bases clipped from V and 4 bases from J, the junction kept 4 bases outside the gene matches. The CDR3 is 15 residues long. DNA for the CDR3: TGTGCCAGCAGTGAAACCGGGGGGGCATACAATGAGCAGTTCTTC. This translates into CASSETGGAYNEQFF.

This chain joins TRBV11-2 and TRBJ2-7; D unclear. Germline CDR1 reads SGHAT; CDR2 reads FQNNGV. V was cut by 8 bases and J by 0 bases, with 8 bases left in between. The CDR3 extends over 12 amino acids. CDR3 loop: CASRASSYEQYF. As DNA, the CDR3 is TGTGCCAGCCGGGCCTCCTCCTACGAGCAGTACTTC.

This chain joins TRBV5-1 and TRBJ2-7; 9 nucleotides line up with TRBD2. The CDR3 runs to 15 residues. Germline CDR1 is SGHRS and CDR2 is YFSETQ. With V trimmed by 1 base and J by 3 bases, 5 bases remained unmatched. In DNA form, the CDR3 reads TGCGCCAGCAGCTTGTTGGGACTAGCTAACTACGAGCAGTACTTC. Translation: CASSLLGLANYEQYF.

The chain employs TRBV5-6 and TRBJ1-4; 8 bases align to TRBD1. CDR3 length: 15 residues. Trimming at V came to 2 bases and at J to 3 bases, leaving 3 bases not matched to a gene. Germline lookup yields CDR1 SGHDT and CDR2 YYEEEE. CDR3 nucleotide sequence: TGTGCCAGCAGCTTACAGGGGGGGCCTAATGAAAAACTGTTTTTT. Protein: CASSLQGGPNEKLFF.

The chain combines TRBV20-1 with TRBJ2-1; 11 bases are shared with TRBD2. The germline gives CDR1 DFQATT, CDR2 SNEGSKA (reference sequence). Trimming at V came to 3 bases and at J to 8 bases, leaving 12 bases not matched to a gene. This CDR3 region has 16 residues. The CDR3 spells CSASSGRAIKVYEQFF. CDR3 DNA sequence: TGCAGTGCTAGTAGCGGGAGGGCGATTAAGGTGTATGAGCAGTTCTTC.

The gene calls are TRBV5-1 and TRBJ2-3; either TRBD1 or TRBD2 may fit D (5 bases each). The V gene lost 6 bases and the J gene lost 2 bases, with 16 bases spanning the gap. CDR3 length equals 15 residues. Germline V CDR1 and CDR2: SGHRS, YFSETQ. This CDR3 is CASIVGSGATDTQYF. The CDR3 nucleotides read TGCGCCAGCATCGTTGGGAGTGGGGCCACAGATACGCAGTATTTT.

This chain connects TRBV2 to TRBJ2-7; perhaps TRBD2 as D (6 bases). The V end lost 7 bases, the J end lost 2 bases, and 15 bases lay between the germline ends. Germline V lookup: CDR1 SNHLY, CDR2 FYNNEI. The CDR3 runs 14 residues. CDR3 sequence (DNA): TGTGCCAGCACCGGGGAGCGGGCAACCTACGAGCAGTACTTC. Encoded protein: CASTGERATYEQYF.

V and J are TRBV15 and TRBJ2-7, with D perhaps matching TRBD1 or TRBD2 (5 bases each). Germline loops: CDR1 LNHNV, CDR2 YYDKDF (reference sequence). The CDR3 runs to 16 residues. Between the trimmed V and J ends, which lost 3 bases and 5 bases, there was a span of 20 bases. The DNA for the CDR3 is TGTGCCACCAGCAGGGGCACGGGACGGCCCCCGGACGAGCAGTACTTC. This encodes CATSRGTGRPPDEQYF.

The gene calls are TRBV27 and TRBJ1-5; no clear D. The CDR3 runs 15 residues. The V gene's germline CDR1 is MNHEY and CDR2 SMNVEV (reference sequence). With 8 bases removed from V and 0 bases from J, the gap between germline ends came to 14 bases. The CDR3 DNA sequence: TGTGCCAGCGGCAACTATCTCTATAGCAATCAGCCCCAGCATTTT. Residues: CASGNYLYSNQPQHF.

The chain is built from TRBV29-1 and TRBJ1-1, with 7 bases that match TRBD1. In germline, CDR1 is SQVTM, CDR2 ANQGSEA. V gave up 4 bases and J gave up 1 base; unmatched junction bases: 6. This CDR3 is built from 14 residues. The CDR3, as DNA: TGCAGCGTTGCTCACAGGGGTACGAACACTGAAGCTTTCTTT. It translates to CSVAHRGTNTEAFF.

Written as DNA, the CDR3 is TGTGCCAGCAGCTCTGGACAGGTATCCGCAGATACGCAGTATTTT. It is translated as CASSSGQVSADTQYF. J is TRBJ2-3 and V is TRBV7-3, with 7 bases lining up with TRBD1. The CDR3 contains 15 residues. Germline-derived CDR1 and CDR2 are SGHTA and FQGTGA. Losses at the gene ends were 4 bases for V and 4 bases for J; bases not matched to a gene: 8.

This chain links TRBV25-1 with TRBJ2-3, with D possibly TRBD2 on 5 matching bases. The CDR3 covers 16 residues. With 5 bases removed from V and 2 bases from J, the gap between germline ends came to 17 bases. Germline V CDR1 and CDR2: MGHDK, SYGVNS. DNA of the CDR3: TGTGCCAGCAGTTCGCCACCGGGGTTTAACACAGATACGCAGTATTTT. It is translated as CASSSPPGFNTDTQYF.

The V and J genes are TRBV3-1 (or the pseudogene TRBV3-2) and TRBJ2-1; 7 nucleotides line up with TRBD1. Germline lookup yields CDR1 LGHDT and CDR2 YNNKEL (reference sequence). The J segment lost 7 bases and the V segment lost 3 bases, leaving 12 bases of the junction unmatched. There are 16 residues in the CDR3. The CDR3, as DNA: TGTGCCAGCAGCCACAGAACAGGGGTGGCACAAAATGAGCAGTTCTTC. The encoded protein is CASSHRTGVAQNEQFF.

The rearrangement uses TRBV29-1 and TRBJ2-1; the D is unclear. The CDR3 consists of 13 residues. V was shortened by 6 bases and J by 5 bases, with 14 bases between the two germline ends. The germline V gene encodes CDR1 SQVTM and CDR2 ANQGSEA. In DNA form, the CDR3 reads TGCAGCGTCTGGTCCCCATTAGACAATGAGCAGTTCTTC. Residues: CSVWSPLDNEQFF.

This chain joins TRBV7-9 and TRBJ2-2; 8 nucleotides line up with TRBD2. The CDR3 has 15 amino acids. Trimming removed 6 bases from V and 1 base from J; junction bases left unmatched: 4. The germline CDR1 and CDR2 sequences are SEHNR and FQNEAQ (reference sequence). CDR3 DNA sequence: TGTGCCAGCAGACTAGCGGACTTGAACACCGGGGAGCTGTTTTTT. It is translated as CASRLADLNTGELFF.

The chain uses TRBV6-2 or TRBV6-3 and TRBJ1-1; weak D call: TRBD1 (6 bases). Per germline, CDR1 MNHEY and CDR2 SVGEGT. Trimming stripped 6 bases from V and 0 bases from J, with 14 bases between. CDR3 length equals 15 residues. The DNA of the CDR3 is TGTGCCAGCAGCCTGGGGGGGGCAATGAACACTGAAGCTTTCTTT. Translation gives CASSLGGAMNTEAFF.

The gene calls are TRBV19 and TRBJ2-7, with D possibly TRBD2 on 7 matching bases. V was clipped by 0 bases and J by 2 bases, with 11 bases between them. This CDR3 region has 15 residues. Germline CDR1 reads LNHDA; CDR2 reads SQIVND (reference sequence). The CDR3 DNA sequence: TGTGCCAGTAGTATAGACGGGGGGCATACCTACGAGCAGTACTTC. This encodes CASSIDGGHTYEQYF.

The V call is TRBV18, the J call TRBJ1-5; D is perhaps TRBD1 (6 bases). This CDR3 is 18 amino acids long. Germline CDR1 is KGHSH and CDR2 is LQKENI. The V end lost 2 bases, the J end lost 0 bases, and 17 bases lay between the germline ends. CDR3 amino acids: CASSPVRQVGISNQPQHF. CDR3 bases: TGTGCCAGCTCACCAGTTCGACAGGTCGGAATTAGCAATCAGCCCCAGCATTTT.

V usage is TRBV29-1 and J usage is TRBJ2-1; D possibly corresponds to TRBD2 (7 bases). The CDR3 sequence is 13 residues long. CDR1 is SQVTM, CDR2 ANQGSEA, per germline. The CDR3 here is CSGGGGVSDEQFF. The CDR3 region has the DNA TGCAGTGGGGGGGGCGGGGTATCGGATGAGCAGTTCTTC.

The rearrangement joins TRBV2 to TRBJ1-4, with a tentative D call TRBD1 (5 bases). Germline V gene data show CDR1 as SNHLY and CDR2 as FYNNEI. V lost 2 bases to trimming and J lost 6 bases, with 25 bases between them. The CDR3 has 19 residues. The CDR3 protein is CASSEYGKREEARDEKLFF. CDR3 DNA: TGTGCCAGCAGTGAATACGGAAAGCGGGAGGAGGCCAGGGATGAAAAACTGTTTTTT.

The chain employs TRBV6-1 and TRBJ1-2; D unresolved. The CDR3 runs to 13 residues. V lost 0 bases, J lost 7 bases, and 9 bases lay in between. From germline, CDR1 is MNHNS and CDR2 SASEGT. This CDR3 is CASSEAGHGGYTF. The CDR3 bases are TGTGCCAGCAGTGAAGCGGGTCACGGTGGCTACACCTTC.

This clone was found a few times. V and J are TRBV5-4 and TRBJ2-3, with TRBD2 matching 9 bases. Unmatched junction bases numbered 4, after V lost 1 base and J lost 1 base. The CDR3 is made up of 16 amino acids. The V gene's germline CDR1 is SGHNT and CDR2 YYREEE (reference sequence). Written as DNA, the CDR3 is TGTGCCAGCAGCTTGATGCTAGCGGGGCGCACAGATACGCAGTATTTT. Amino acids: CASSLMLAGRTDTQYF. Together with reference TRBV5-4 and TRBJ2-3, the CDR3 gives the full variable domain: ETGVTQSPTHLIKTRGQQVTLRCSSQSGHNTVSWYQQALGQGPQFIFQYYREEENGRGNFPPRFSGLQFPNYSSELNVNALELDDSALYLCASSLMLAGRTDTQYFGPGTRLTVL.

V and J are TRBV6-4 and TRBJ2-1; 9 bases map to TRBD2. J gave up 7 bases and V 2 bases, and 15 bases lay outside the gene matches. Germline CDR1 reads MRHNA; CDR2 reads SNTAGT. The CDR3 sequence is 18 residues long. The DNA of the CDR3 is TGTGCCAGCAGTGACACCATAGGCGCGGGAGGGCCTTTAAATGAGCAGTTCTTC. Protein product: CASSDTIGAGGPLNEQFF.

The chain combines TRBV28 with TRBJ2-7; D is perhaps TRBD1 or TRBD2 (5 bases each). The CDR3 totals 13 residues. V was clipped by 6 bases and J by 3 bases, with 12 bases between them. From germline, CDR1 is MDHEN and CDR2 SYDVKM. Here the CDR3 reads CASSSRGLYEQYF. The CDR3 DNA is TGTGCCAGCAGCAGCCGGGGCCTCTACGAGCAGTACTTC.

This clone was observed once. The rearrangement joins TRBV6-4 to TRBJ1-2; D possibly corresponds to TRBD1 (5 bases). CDR1 MRHNA and CDR2 SNTAGT come from the germline V gene. The V gene lost 4 bases and the J gene lost 7 bases, with 7 bases spanning the gap. The CDR3 contains 11 residues. The CDR3 bases are TGTGCCAGCAGTGGCGGGGGTGGCTACACCTTC. This codes for CASSGGGGYTF.

V usage is TRBV2 and J usage is TRBJ2-7; D gene unclear. CDR1 SNHLY and CDR2 FYNNEI come from the germline V gene. This CDR3 has 13 amino acids. V lost 4 bases to trimming and J lost 1 base, with 8 bases between them. CDR3 nucleotide sequence: TGTGCCAGCAGTGCCCCCCGTTCCTACGAGCAGTACTTC. Encoded protein: CASSAPRSYEQYF.

In DNA, the CDR3 is TGTGCCAGCAGTCCAGCGGGGGGGCATGCAGATACGCAGTATTTT. Protein product: CASSPAGGHADTQYF. The chain combines TRBV11-2 with TRBJ2-3; 10 bases agree with TRBD2. V shed 6 bases, J shed 4 bases, and the junction held 7 bases outside the gene matches. This CDR3 is built from 15 residues. Germline values: CDR1 SGHAT, CDR2 FQNNGV.

This clone appeared once. V usage is TRBV7-2 and J usage is TRBJ2-1, with 8 bases matching TRBD2. This CDR3 has 15 amino acids. V was clipped by 7 bases and J by 3 bases; unmatched bases: 8. The germline V gene encodes CDR1 SGHTA and CDR2 FQGNSA. Written as DNA, the CDR3 is TGTGCCAGCAACCCCGGGACTAGTCTCTACAATGAGCAGTTCTTC. This codes for CASNPGTSLYNEQFF.

This sequence joins TRBV19 and TRBJ1-5; D not certain. This CDR3 spans 14 amino acids. Trimming shortened V by 1 base and J by 6 bases, and 10 bases separated the two germline ends. In germline, CDR1 is LNHDA, CDR2 SQIVND (reference sequence). The CDR3 DNA reads as TGTGCCAGTAGTATAGGGTGGGGTCCTCAGCCCCAGCATTTT. Translated, it gives CASSIGWGPQPQHF.

The chain couples TRBV6-2 or TRBV6-3 to TRBJ2-3; the match to TRBD2 covers 10 bases. Germline V gives CDR1 MNHEY, CDR2 SVGEGT. The CDR3 totals 19 residues. Unmatched junction bases numbered 14, after V lost 4 bases and J lost 1 base. The CDR3, as DNA: TGTGCCAGCAGTTCCCAACCTTTCTTAGCGGGGGGCGGCACAGATACGCAGTATTTT. Translated, it gives CASSSQPFLAGGGTDTQYF.